This T cell receptor (beta chain) was found in a study of T cell responses to AZD1222 COVID-19 vaccine. Clones were sequenced by immunoSEQ multiplex PCR, and TCRdb holds only the in-frame ones, with some missing. Here the sample spans over 110,000 clones, approximately 94% being singletons. CDR3 length: 12 residues. V was cut by 5 bases and J by 7 bases, with 11 bases left in between. The chain is built from TRBV12-3 or TRBV12-4 and TRBJ1-2, with D possibly being TRBD1 (6 bases). The sequenced sample was peripheral blood, obtained on day 0 of AZD1222 vaccination. The clonotype comes from an adult in good health. Here the CDR3 DNA reads TGTGCCAGCAGTACGGAGGGGGTTGGCTACACCTTC. It specifies CASSTEGVGYTF.